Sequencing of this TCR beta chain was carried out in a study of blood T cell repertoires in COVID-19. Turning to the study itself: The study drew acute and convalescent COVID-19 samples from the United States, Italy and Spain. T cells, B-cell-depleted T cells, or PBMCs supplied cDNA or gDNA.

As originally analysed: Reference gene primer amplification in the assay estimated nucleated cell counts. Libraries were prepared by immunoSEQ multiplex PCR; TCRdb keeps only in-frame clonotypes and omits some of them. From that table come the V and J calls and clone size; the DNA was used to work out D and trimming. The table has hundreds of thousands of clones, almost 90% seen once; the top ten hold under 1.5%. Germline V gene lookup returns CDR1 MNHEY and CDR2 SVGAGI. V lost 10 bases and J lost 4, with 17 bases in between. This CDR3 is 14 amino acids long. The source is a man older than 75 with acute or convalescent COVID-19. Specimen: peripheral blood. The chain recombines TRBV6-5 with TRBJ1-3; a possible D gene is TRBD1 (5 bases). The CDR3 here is CATRAKLAGNTIYF. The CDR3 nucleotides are TGTGCCACCAGGGCGAAACTAGCGGGAAACACCATATATTTT.